This T cell receptor (beta chain) was observed in a study of OX40 agonist ivuxolimab in advanced cancers. On the study more broadly: Patients enrolled in dose escalation were diagnosed with hepatocellular carcinoma, melanoma, renal cell or head and neck cancer. Patients achieving partial responses numbered three: one hepatocellular carcinoma case and two cutaneous melanoma cases. Broader study findings: Researchers report that CD8+ T cells had, on average, more expanded clones than CD4+.

As concerns this clone: What it binds is unknown. At one boundary the junction diverges from the germline segment, which might be a read error. Different DNA sequences within this sample yield the same CDR3.

The CDR3 covers 15 residues. Germline values: CDR1 SSHAT, CDR2 FNYEAQ (reference sequence). This table comes from immunoSEQ multiplex PCR, and its TCRdb copy is limited to in-frame clones, with some not included. Of around 11,000 clones in the sample, more than 60% were seen once. J is TRBJ2-1 and V is TRBV7-7; TRBD2 matches 8 bases. The source is an adult with an advanced solid tumor such as melanoma, head and neck, liver or kidney cancer. The sample here was CD4+ or CD8+ T cells sorted from blood, taken in a trial of the OX40 agonist ivuxolimab. The CDR3 bases are TGTGCTAGCAGCTTGAGCGGGGGATCCTACAATGAGCAGTTCTTC. Its translation is CASSLSGGSYNEQFF. The entire variable domain, with the rest obtained from reference TRBV7-7 and TRBJ2-1, is as follows: GAGVSQSPRYKVTKRGQDVTLRCDPISSHATLYWYQQALGQGPEFLTYFNYEAQPDKSGLPSDRFSAERPEGSISTLTIQRTEQRDSAMYRCASSLSGGSYNEQFFGPGTRLTVL.